This TCR beta chain is drawn from a study of control samples from healthy donors and cancer patients (TCRdb year 2020). Receptor amplification or capture employed the immunoSEQ multiplex PCR assay. TCRdb carries this immuneACCESS record with in-frame sequences only. Its versions omit some clonotypes, under half of them owing to an unresolved V gene in the studies checked, with the rest unexplained. This sample holds 170,000 or so clones; approximately 94% were observed only once. Around 1.5% of the sample is in the top ten clones. At the junction V is shortened by 5 bases and J by 7 bases; bases outside the gene matches: 9. There are 17 amino acids in the CDR3, from cysteine to phenylalanine inclusive. Here the CDR3 DNA is all that survives: 51 bases in frame from base 1. Via the germline V gene, CDR1 is SGHNT and CDR2 YENEEA. Remarks on this clone: Its antigen is currently not known. Base qualities are missing; no much larger clone stands one base away.

The sequencing input was blood. The chain links TRBV11-3 with TRBJ2-1; 15 nucleotides in the junction match TRBD2. This TCR was sampled from a woman aged 18-30 years in good health. The CDR3 loop reads CASSPYPGLAGGNEQFF. The nucleotides are TGTGCCAGCAGCCCCTATCCGGGACTAGCGGGAGGTAATGAGCAGTTCTTC.